The present TCR beta chain was sequenced within a study of early T cells in non-severe SARS-CoV-2 infection. Findings and limits, study-wide: In VDJdb matching, anti-spike CD8 responses were favored while private and CD4 specificities went missing.

This CDR3 spans 12 amino acids. Germline V gives CDR1 LGHNA, CDR2 YNFKEQ. Trimming stripped 4 bases from V and 6 bases from J, with 7 bases between. This clonotype was observed a few times. Its antigen is not known. A single record per CDR3 protein comes from TCRdb applying MiXCR to the 5' RACE reads. The profile shows just over 80,000 distinct CDR3 sequences, roughly 15% of them singletons. The TCR sequence derives from an adult who was a healthcare worker with PCR-confirmed SARS-CoV-2 infection or an uninfected control (not recorded which). The V and J genes are TRBV4-2 and TRBJ2-1; D not resolved. Sequencing used whole blood. CDR3 DNA sequence: TGTGCCAGCAGCCGAGTGGTCAATGAGCAGTTCTTC. It codes for CASSRVVNEQFF.